The T cell receptor (beta chain) described here comes from a study of T cell repertoires in cytomegalovirus infection. The wider study: Newly reported HLA-C-restricted and thoroughly characterized HLA-B-restricted CMV epitopes were employed. Matching HLA type and CMV infection were both indicated by public TCR beta signatures. General observations from the study: Based on cumulative public TCR beta family frequency, carriers of CMV plus the relevant HLA were identified. There were HLA-C-restricted CMV-specific TCR beta clonotypes dominating the ex vivo response.

V trimming: 6 bases; J trimming: 5 bases; junction bases outside the gene matches: 6. From germline, CDR1 is MNHNS and CDR2 SASEGT. This CDR3 is 13 amino acids long. TCRdb reprocessed the reads with MiXCR, giving one entry per CDR3 protein. The sample consists of a few hundred thousand distinct CDR3 sequences, about 42% of them appearing once. This clonotype was counted a few times. Its specificity is unknown. The V gene is TRBV6-1, the J gene TRBJ2-5; 7 nucleotides align to TRBD2. Specimen: cultured PBMCs, collected from culture after CMV antigen stimulation. The source is a human donor in good health (CMV status not recorded). Some clones in this sample may be carry-over from other donors' samples. CDR3 DNA: TGTGCCAGCAGCCGGACTAGTTCGGAGACCCAGTACTTC. Its protein product is CASSRTSSETQYF.